This T cell receptor (beta chain) emerged from a study of regulatory T cells in long-lasting Graves disease. In the study overall: Persistence in Graves' disease required over 5 years of antithyroid drugs plus positive TSH receptor antibodies. Study-wide results and limits: The sample size was small, and this may have reduced accuracy.

This clonotype was seen a handful of times. What it binds is unknown. Time point of the sample: persistent/refractory GD, antithyroid drugs over 5 years with positive TRAb. After RNA was extracted from PBMCs, the TCR library was made from it. Arm-PCR of CDR3 regions and iRepertoire HTBI primers were the basis on which TCR beta libraries were built. MiXCR, run by TCRdb on the multiplex PCR reads, gives a single entry per CDR3 protein. The sample has more than 650,000 distinct CDR3 sequences; 25% to 35% are singletons. The CDR3 loop spans 13 amino acids. V gave up 3 bases and J gave up 10 bases, with 13 bases separating them.

This receptor was obtained from a female donor with Graves disease. Sequencing was performed on peripheral blood mononuclear cells (PBMCs), taken when the disease was refractory, from a patient treated with antithyroid drugs. This sequence joins TRBV12-3 or TRBV12-4 and TRBJ1-3; a weak D match, TRBD1 (6 bases). In nucleotides, the CDR3 is TGTGCCAGCAGTTTGTCGGGGGCGGGGACCATATATTTT. This translates into CASSLSGAGTIYF.